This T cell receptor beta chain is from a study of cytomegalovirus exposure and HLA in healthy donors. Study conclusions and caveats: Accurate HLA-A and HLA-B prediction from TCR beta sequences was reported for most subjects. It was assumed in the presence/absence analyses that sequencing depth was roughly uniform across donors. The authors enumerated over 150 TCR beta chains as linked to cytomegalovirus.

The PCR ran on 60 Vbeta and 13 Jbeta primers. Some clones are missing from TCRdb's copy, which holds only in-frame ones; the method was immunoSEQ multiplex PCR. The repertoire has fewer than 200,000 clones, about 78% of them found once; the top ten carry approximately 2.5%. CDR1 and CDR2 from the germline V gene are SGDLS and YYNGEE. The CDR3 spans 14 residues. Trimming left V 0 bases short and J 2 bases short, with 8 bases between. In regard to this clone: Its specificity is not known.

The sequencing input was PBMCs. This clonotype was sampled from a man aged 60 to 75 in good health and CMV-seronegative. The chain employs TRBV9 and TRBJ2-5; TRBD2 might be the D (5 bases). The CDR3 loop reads CASSVGTSQETQYF. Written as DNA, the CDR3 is TGTGCCAGCAGCGTAGGGACTTCACAAGAGACCCAGTACTTC.